These 32 T cell receptor beta chains were all obtained from the same sample, sequenced in a study of cytomegalovirus exposure and HLA in healthy donors. PCR was performed using 60 Vbeta and 13 Jbeta primers. The assay was immunoSEQ multiplex PCR, and TCRdb's table has in-frame clones only and misses some. Counted here are 300,000 or so clones, just under 85% occurring once; the ten biggest clones make up 2% to 2.5%. Sequenced sample: PBMCs. These receptors were taken from a woman in her forties in good health and CMV-seropositive.

The chain combines TRBV4-3 with TRBJ1-1; no firm D call. Trimming took 0 bases from V and 8 from J, leaving 16 bases between them. Germline assignment: CDR1 LGHNA and CDR2 YSLEER. This CDR3 has 15 amino acids. For the CDR3, the DNA is TGCGCCAGCAGCCAAGAAAGGACTATACGTGAAGAAGCTTTCTTT. The encoded protein is CASSQERTIREEAFF.

This sequence joins TRBV28 and TRBJ2-3; 13 bases are shared with TRBD2. CDR3 size: 15 residues. Trimming at V came to 4 bases and at J to 4 bases, leaving 2 bases not matched to a gene. Per the germline V gene, CDR1 is MDHEN and CDR2 is SYDVKM. As DNA, the CDR3 is TGTGCCAGCAGTTGGACTAGCGGGAGCCCAGATACGCAGTATTTT. The encoded protein is CASSWTSGSPDTQYF.

This clone has more than one count but fewer than ten. The chain joins TRBV19 to TRBJ1-1; 7 bases line up with TRBD1. This CDR3 comprises 15 residues. With V trimmed by 2 bases and J by 2 bases, 5 bases remained unmatched. Per germline, CDR1 LNHDA and CDR2 SQIVND (reference sequence). CDR3 DNA: TGTGCCAGTAGTATACCCAGACAGGGAAACACTGAAGCTTTCTTT. The encoded protein is CASSIPRQGNTEAFF.

The rearrangement links TRBV28 to TRBJ2-1, with TRBD2 matching over 10 bases. The ends lost 6 bases at V and 4 bases at J; junction bases unmatched: 6. Germline V gene lookup returns CDR1 MDHEN and CDR2 SYDVKM. This CDR3 is built from 15 residues. The CDR3 DNA sequence: TGTGCCAGCAGCCCTAGCGGGAGTGGGTACAATGAGCAGTTCTTC. This encodes CASSPSGSGYNEQFF.

The J gene is TRBJ2-1, the V gene TRBV4-1; a weak D match, TRBD1 (6 bases). This CDR3 spans 14 amino acids. Germline CDR1 reads MGHRA; CDR2 reads YSYEKL. Trimming took 1 base from V and 8 from J, leaving 12 bases between them. The CDR3 is CASSQAVRGDEQFF. CDR3 nucleotides: TGCGCCAGCAGCCAAGCAGTCAGGGGTGATGAGCAGTTCTTC.

This chain uses TRBV10-3 with TRBJ1-1; the D is unclear. The CDR3 covers 13 residues. Germline CDR1 is ENHRY and CDR2 is SYGVKD. V gave up 2 bases and J gave up 1 base, with 5 bases separating them. This chain's CDR3 is CAISEIGNTEAFF. Written as DNA, the CDR3 is TGTGCCATCAGTGAGATCGGGAACACTGAAGCTTTCTTT.

The chain has TRBV7-9 and TRBJ2-3, with D possibly matching TRBD2 (5 bases). The CDR3 loop spans 15 amino acids. Germline V gives CDR1 SEHNR, CDR2 FQNEAQ (reference sequence). The V end was cut by 1 base, the J end by 0 bases, with 8 bases between. CDR3 residues: CASSLVTKSTDTQYF. The CDR3 nucleotides read TGTGCCAGCAGCTTAGTGACTAAAAGCACAGATACGCAGTATTTT.

The rearrangement uses TRBV11-2 and TRBJ2-2, with 12 bases matching TRBD2. The CDR3 sequence is 18 residues long. Trimming took 5 bases from V and 5 from J; bases not matched to a gene: 12. Germline-derived CDR1 and CDR2 are SGHAT and FQNNGV. As DNA, the CDR3 is TGTGCCAGCAGCCGACAGAGACTAGCGGGGGTTGAGACCGGGGAGCTGTTTTTT. Residues: CASSRQRLAGVETGELFF.

The gene calls are TRBV4-2 and TRBJ1-6, with D maybe TRBD1 (6 bases). The germline V gene encodes CDR1 LGHNA and CDR2 YNFKEQ. V was cut by 1 base and J by 0 bases, with 13 bases left in between. The CDR3 extends over 18 amino acids. The CDR3 DNA sequence: TGTGCCAGCAGCCAAGTGGACAGTCCGAGCTCCTATAATTCACCCCTCCACTTT. Amino acids: CASSQVDSPSSYNSPLHF.

This clone was observed once. V gene TRBV2 combines with J gene TRBJ2-2, with TRBD1 as a possible D gene (5 bases). V was shortened by 6 bases and J by 3 bases, with 17 bases between the two germline ends. Germline-derived CDR1 and CDR2 are SNHLY and FYNNEI. The length of the CDR3 is 16 residues. CDR3 sequence (DNA): TGTGCCAGCAGCCCTCCCTCCGTAGGGGACACCGGGGAGCTGTTTTTT. Its translation: CASSPPSVGDTGELFF.

The rearrangement joins TRBV7-2 to TRBJ2-7, with 7 positions matching TRBD2. Germline assignment: CDR1 SGHTA and CDR2 FQGNSA. This CDR3 spans 15 amino acids. V shed 1 base and J 5 bases; nucleotides not matched to a gene: 8. CDR3 amino acids: CASSLGGGGPHEQYF. For the CDR3, the DNA is TGTGCCAGCAGCTTAGGGGGGGGAGGGCCACACGAGCAGTACTTC.

DNA for the CDR3: TGTGCCAGCAGCTTAGTTCCCGGACAGGGGAGAGCGTCTGGGGGCTACACCTTC. Amino acids: CASSLVPGQGRASGGYTF. The chain is built from TRBV7-9 and TRBJ1-2; 9 bases are shared with TRBD1. From germline, CDR1 is SEHNR and CDR2 FQNEAQ (reference sequence). With V trimmed by 1 base and J by 8 bases, 17 bases remained unmatched. The CDR3 extends over 18 amino acids.

The J gene is TRBJ1-4, the V gene TRBV19, with 9 bases lining up with TRBD1. With V trimmed by 5 bases and J by 5 bases, 6 bases remained unmatched. The CDR3 is made up of 15 amino acids. Germline lookup yields CDR1 LNHDA and CDR2 SQIVND (reference sequence). The DNA for the CDR3 is TGTGCCAGTAGTCCCAGGACAGGGGCAAATGAAAAACTGTTTTTT. Its translation is CASSPRTGANEKLFF.

The V gene is TRBV10-3, the J gene TRBJ2-1; TRBD2 agrees at 9 bases. CDR3 length equals 18 residues. J lost 7 bases, V lost 2 bases, and 15 bases had no gene match. Germline V gene lookup returns CDR1 ENHRY and CDR2 SYGVKD. CDR3 in DNA: TGTGCCATCAGTGAGCCCTGGGGGCTAGCGGGACAAAGTAATGAGCAGTTCTTC. It encodes CAISEPWGLAGQSNEQFF.

This chain uses TRBV25-1 with TRBJ2-2; 7 bases are shared with TRBD1. In germline, CDR1 is MGHDK, CDR2 SYGVNS. The V segment lost 0 bases and the J segment 1 base; nucleotides outside the gene matches: 5. The CDR3 runs 17 residues. The CDR3 reads CASSEYPDRRNTGELFF. The CDR3, as DNA: TGTGCCAGCAGTGAATACCCGGACAGGCGGAACACCGGGGAGCTGTTTTTT. Full variable domain (outside the CDR3, taken from reference TRBV25-1 and TRBJ2-2): EADIYQTPRYLVIGTGKKITLECSQTMGHDKMYWYQQDPGMELHLIHYSYGVNSTEKGDLSSESTVSRIRTEHFPLTLESARPSHTSQYLCASSEYPDRRNTGELFFGEGSRLTVL.

This chain uses TRBV7-3 with TRBJ2-3; 7 nucleotides agree with TRBD2. V gave up 4 bases and J gave up 3 bases; unmatched junction bases: 7. CDR3 size: 15 residues. Germline V lookup: CDR1 SGHTA, CDR2 FQGTGA. For the CDR3, the DNA is TGTGCCAGCAGCTCTTTGGGGGGGGAGACAGATACGCAGTATTTT. Translation gives CASSSLGGETDTQYF.

V gene TRBV19 combines with J gene TRBJ2-3; TRBD2 matches at 8 bases. The germline V gene has CDR1 LNHDA and CDR2 SQIVND (reference sequence). J was trimmed by 4 bases and V by 9 bases; bases with no gene match: 9. The CDR3 has 14 residues. CDR3 sequence: CASQRERGADTQYF. CDR3 DNA sequence: TGTGCCAGCCAGCGGGAGCGCGGCGCAGATACGCAGTATTTT.

The rearrangement uses TRBV5-6 and TRBJ2-3; D might be TRBD1 (5 bases). This CDR3 contains 15 residues. V was pared by 0 bases and J by 0 bases, with 8 bases between. Germline V gene sequence: CDR1 SGHDT, CDR2 YYEEEE. CDR3 amino acids: CASSLVRASTDTQYF. For the CDR3, the DNA is TGTGCCAGCAGCTTGGTCAGGGCTAGCACAGATACGCAGTATTTT.

The chain recombines TRBV29-1 with TRBJ2-7, with D tentatively TRBD1 (6 bases). The CDR3 is made up of 13 amino acids. V lost 3 bases and J 0 bases, leaving 9 bases between the germline ends. Germline V gives CDR1 SQVTM, CDR2 ANQGSEA. The CDR3, as DNA: TGCAGCGTTGACGGGGACACCTCCTACGAGCAGTACTTC. Encoded protein: CSVDGDTSYEQYF.

This rearrangement joins TRBV29-1 to TRBJ2-5; D unclear. The end of the DNA fits TRBJ2-7 better, so the J call may be wrong. CDR1 is SQVTM, CDR2 ANQGSEA, per germline. CDR3 length: 12 residues. Written as DNA, the CDR3 is TGCAGCGTTGAGCAGACTCTTGACGAGCAGTACTTC. It translates to CSVEQTLDEQYF.

The CDR3 sequence: CASSTGTSGDNEQFF. The CDR3 coding sequence is TGTGCCAGCAGCACCGGGACTAGCGGCGACAATGAGCAGTTCTTC. The genes are TRBV27 and TRBJ2-1; 11 positions agree with TRBD2. The V segment lost 6 bases and the J segment 5 bases; nucleotides outside the gene matches: 6. Per germline, CDR1 MNHEY and CDR2 SMNVEV (reference sequence). This CDR3 is 15 amino acids long.

The chain recombines TRBV11-3 with TRBJ1-1, with D perhaps TRBD1 (6 bases). Germline CDR1 SGHNT, CDR2 YENEEA. The length of the CDR3 is 13 residues. V lost 6 bases, J lost 1 base, and 9 bases lay in between. The CDR3 DNA follows: TGTGCCAGCAGTAGACAGGAGAACACTGAAGCTTTCTTT. It codes for CASSRQENTEAFF.

The genes are TRBV29-1 and TRBJ1-3, with TRBD1 matching over 8 bases. CDR1 SQVTM and CDR2 ANQGSEA come from the germline V gene. V gave up 7 bases and J gave up 3 bases; unmatched junction bases: 5. The CDR3 sequence is 13 residues long. The CDR3 loop is CSGQGALGNTIYF. CDR3 sequence (DNA): TGCAGCGGTCAGGGGGCGCTTGGAAACACCATATATTTT.

The chain has TRBV5-1 and TRBJ2-1; TRBD1 might be the D (6 bases). V was shortened by 7 bases and J by 1 base, with 12 bases between the two germline ends. CDR3 length equals 14 residues. Germline V gives CDR1 SGHRS, CDR2 YFSETQ. The chain's CDR3 is CASGTPGSYNEQFF. Here the CDR3 DNA reads TGCGCCAGCGGGACACCGGGGTCCTACAATGAGCAGTTCTTC.

This clone was counted a single time. The chain uses TRBV12-2 and TRBJ2-7; the table's TRBD2 call for D was not verified on the DNA. TRBV12-2 is flagged as a pseudogene. CDR3 length equals 16 residues. DNA of the CDR3: TGTGCAAGTCGCCCAAAGGAGGACTGGAGCTCCTACGAGCAGTACTTC. Protein product: CASRPKEDWSSYEQYF.

A single count supports this clone. CDR3 sequence (DNA): TGTGCCAGTAGTACTGGACAGGGGACGAACACTGAAGCTTTCTTT. Translated: CASSTGQGTNTEAFF. J is TRBJ1-1 and V is TRBV19; 9 bases match TRBD1. V shed 4 bases and J 1 base; nucleotides not matched to a gene: 4. The length of the CDR3 is 15 residues. Per the germline V gene, CDR1 is LNHDA and CDR2 is SQIVND (reference sequence).

J is TRBJ2-1 and V is TRBV28, with 9 bases that match TRBD2. The CDR3 runs 17 residues. V was pared by 2 bases and J by 4 bases, with 9 bases of the junction left unmatched. The V gene's germline CDR1 is MDHEN and CDR2 SYDVKM. CDR3 amino acids: CASSLLHSGRTYNEQFF. The CDR3 coding sequence is TGTGCCAGCAGTTTACTCCATAGCGGGAGAACGTACAATGAGCAGTTCTTC.

The chain couples TRBV29-1 to TRBJ2-7; 7 bases are a match to TRBD1. V was clipped by 7 bases and J by 3 bases; unmatched bases: 15. Germline loops: CDR1 SQVTM, CDR2 ANQGSEA. The CDR3 is 15 amino acids. CDR3 region: CSGRYRGPRIYEQYF. CDR3 bases: TGCAGCGGCCGATACAGGGGCCCCCGCATCTACGAGCAGTACTTC.

This clone was counted once. The gene calls are TRBV30 and TRBJ1-1; unclear D gene. The CDR3 loop spans 15 amino acids. Looked up from germline, CDR1 is GTSNPN and CDR2 is SVGIG (reference sequence). The V and J ends lost 2 bases and 0 bases respectively, with 13 bases between them. The CDR3 nucleotides are TGTGCCTGGAGTCTAAAGAAATTCATGAACACTGAAGCTTTCTTT. Protein: CAWSLKKFMNTEAFF.

This clone was recorded once. V usage is TRBV19 and J usage is TRBJ2-7; tentatively, D is TRBD1 (6 bases). The CDR3 has 13 amino acids. The V gene's germline CDR1 is LNHDA and CDR2 SQIVND (reference sequence). The V gene lost 5 bases and the J gene lost 3 bases, with 11 bases spanning the gap. Here the CDR3 reads CASSRTGSYEQYF. In DNA form, the CDR3 reads TGTGCCAGTAGTCGAACAGGGAGCTACGAGCAGTACTTC.

The V call is TRBV28, the J call TRBJ1-1; D is unclear. There are 14 residues in the CDR3. Trimming cost V 7 bases and J 8 bases, with 20 bases left between them. Germline CDR1 is MDHEN and CDR2 is SYDVKM. CDR3 bases: TGTGCCAGCACCCTAGGAGGGTCGCAACAGGAAGCTTTCTTT. Its protein is CASTLGGSQQEAFF.

V and J are TRBV9 and TRBJ2-6, with 7 bases matching TRBD1. J lost 4 bases, V lost 4 bases, and 5 bases had no gene match. Per the germline V gene, CDR1 is SGDLS and CDR2 is YYNGEE. The CDR3 runs to 15 residues. CDR3 nucleotides: TGTGCCAGCAGCACCAAGGGGGCCGGGGCCAACGTCCTGACTTTC. Protein sequence: CASSTKGAGANVLTF.